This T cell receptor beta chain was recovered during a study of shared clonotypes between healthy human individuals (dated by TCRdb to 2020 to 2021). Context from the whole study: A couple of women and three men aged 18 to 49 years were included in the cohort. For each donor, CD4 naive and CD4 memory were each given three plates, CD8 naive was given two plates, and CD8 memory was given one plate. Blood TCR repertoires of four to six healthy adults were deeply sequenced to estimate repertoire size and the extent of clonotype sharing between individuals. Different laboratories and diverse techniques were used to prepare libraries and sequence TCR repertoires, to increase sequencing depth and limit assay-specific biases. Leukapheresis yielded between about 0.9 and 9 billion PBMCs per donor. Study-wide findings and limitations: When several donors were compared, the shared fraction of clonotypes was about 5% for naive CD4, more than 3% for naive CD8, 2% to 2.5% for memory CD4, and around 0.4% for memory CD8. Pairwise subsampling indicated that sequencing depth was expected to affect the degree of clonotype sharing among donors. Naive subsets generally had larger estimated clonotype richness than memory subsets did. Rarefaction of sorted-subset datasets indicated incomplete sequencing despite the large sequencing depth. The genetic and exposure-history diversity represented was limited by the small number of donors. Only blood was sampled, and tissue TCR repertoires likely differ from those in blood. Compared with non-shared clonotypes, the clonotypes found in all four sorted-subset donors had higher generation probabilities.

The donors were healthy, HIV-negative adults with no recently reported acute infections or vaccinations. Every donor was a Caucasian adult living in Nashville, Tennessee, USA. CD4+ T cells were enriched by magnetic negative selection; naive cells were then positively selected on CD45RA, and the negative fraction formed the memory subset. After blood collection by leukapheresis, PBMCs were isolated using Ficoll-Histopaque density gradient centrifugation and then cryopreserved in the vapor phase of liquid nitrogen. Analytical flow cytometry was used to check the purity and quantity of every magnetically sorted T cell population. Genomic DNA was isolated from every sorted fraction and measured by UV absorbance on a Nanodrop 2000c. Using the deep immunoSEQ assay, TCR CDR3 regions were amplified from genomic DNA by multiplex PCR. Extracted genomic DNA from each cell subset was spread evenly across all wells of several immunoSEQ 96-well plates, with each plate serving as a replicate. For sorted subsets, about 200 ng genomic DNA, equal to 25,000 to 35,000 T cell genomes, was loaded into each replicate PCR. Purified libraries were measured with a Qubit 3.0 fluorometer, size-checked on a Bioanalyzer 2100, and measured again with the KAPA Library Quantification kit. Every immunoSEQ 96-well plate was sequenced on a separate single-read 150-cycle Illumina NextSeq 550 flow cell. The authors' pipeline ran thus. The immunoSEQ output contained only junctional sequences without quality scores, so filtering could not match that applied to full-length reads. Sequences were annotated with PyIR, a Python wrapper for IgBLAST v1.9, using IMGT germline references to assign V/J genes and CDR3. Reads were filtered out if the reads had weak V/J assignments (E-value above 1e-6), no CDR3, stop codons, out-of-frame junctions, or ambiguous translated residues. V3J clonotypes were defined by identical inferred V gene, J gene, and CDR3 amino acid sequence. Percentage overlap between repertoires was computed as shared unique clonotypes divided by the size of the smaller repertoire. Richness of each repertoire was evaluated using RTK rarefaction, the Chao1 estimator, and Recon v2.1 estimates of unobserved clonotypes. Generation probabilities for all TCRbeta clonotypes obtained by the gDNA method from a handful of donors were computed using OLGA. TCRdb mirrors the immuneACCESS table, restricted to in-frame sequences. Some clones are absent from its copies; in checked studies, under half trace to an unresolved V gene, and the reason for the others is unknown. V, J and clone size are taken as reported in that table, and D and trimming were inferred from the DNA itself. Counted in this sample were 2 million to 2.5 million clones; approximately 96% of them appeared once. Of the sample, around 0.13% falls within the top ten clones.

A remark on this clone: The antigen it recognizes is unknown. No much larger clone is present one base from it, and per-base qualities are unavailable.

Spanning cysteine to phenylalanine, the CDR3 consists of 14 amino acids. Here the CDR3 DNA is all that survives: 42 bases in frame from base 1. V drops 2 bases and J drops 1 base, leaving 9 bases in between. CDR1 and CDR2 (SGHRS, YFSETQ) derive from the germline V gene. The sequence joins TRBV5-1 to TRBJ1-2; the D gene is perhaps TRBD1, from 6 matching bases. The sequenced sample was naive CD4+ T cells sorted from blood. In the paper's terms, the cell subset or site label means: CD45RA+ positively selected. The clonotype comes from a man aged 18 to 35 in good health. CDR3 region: CASSFEGGNYGYTF. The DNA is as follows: TGCGCCAGCAGCTTTGAGGGGGGTAACTATGGCTACACCTTC.